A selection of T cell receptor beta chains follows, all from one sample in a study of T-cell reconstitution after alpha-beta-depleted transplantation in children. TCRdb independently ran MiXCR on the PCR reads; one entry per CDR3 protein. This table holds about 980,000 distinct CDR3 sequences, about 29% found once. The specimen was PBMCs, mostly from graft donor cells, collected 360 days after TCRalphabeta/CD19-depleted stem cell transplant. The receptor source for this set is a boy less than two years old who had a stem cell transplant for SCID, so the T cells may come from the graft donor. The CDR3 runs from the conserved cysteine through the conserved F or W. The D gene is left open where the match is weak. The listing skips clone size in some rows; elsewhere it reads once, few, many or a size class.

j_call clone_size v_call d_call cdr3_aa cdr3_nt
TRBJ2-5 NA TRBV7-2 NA CASSLAVGQQETQYF TGTGCCAGCAGCTTAGCGGTAGGACAGCAAGAGACCCAGTACTTC
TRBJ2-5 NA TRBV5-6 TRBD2 CASSSRLAEVGETQYF TGTGCCAGCAGCTCCCGACTAGCGGAGGTGGGGGAGACCCAGTACTTC
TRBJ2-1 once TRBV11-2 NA CASSLDLGLPPYNEQFF TGTGCCAGCAGCTTAGATCTAGGCTTGCCGCCTTACAATGAGCAGTTCTTC
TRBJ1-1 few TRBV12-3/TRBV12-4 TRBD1 CASRPGQGLSNTEAFF TGTGCCAGCAGGCCGGGACAGGGTCTATCGAACACTGAAGCTTTCTTT
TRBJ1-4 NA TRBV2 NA CASLPGRDKKKLFF TGTGCCAGCCTCCCGGGGAGGGACAAGAAAAAACTGTTTTTT
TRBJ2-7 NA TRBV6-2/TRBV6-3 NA CASRRNFADYEQYF TGTGCCAGCCGTCGCAATTTTGCGGACTACGAGCAGTACTTC
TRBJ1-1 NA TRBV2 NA CASRVRLTEAFF TGTGCCAGCAGGGTACGACTCACTGAAGCTTTCTTT
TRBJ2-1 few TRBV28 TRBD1 CASRRQGPPNEQFF TGTGCCAGCAGGAGACAGGGGCCCCCAAATGAGCAGTTCTTC
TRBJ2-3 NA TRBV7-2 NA CASSLDGGFTDTQYF TGTGCCAGCAGCTTAGATGGCGGTTTCACAGATACGCAGTATTTT
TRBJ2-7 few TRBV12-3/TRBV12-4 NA CASSDRTMGGQSYEQYF TGTGCCAGCAGCGACCGGACCATGGGGGGCCAATCCTACGAGCAGTACTTC
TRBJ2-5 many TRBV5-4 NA CASSLRRETQYF TGTGCCAGCAGCTTGAGGCGAGAGACCCAGTACTTC
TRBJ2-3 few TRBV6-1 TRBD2 CASREAGSTDTQYF TGTGCCAGCAGAGAAGCGGGGAGCACAGATACGCAGTATTTT
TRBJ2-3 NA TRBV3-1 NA CASSQEDGLSTDTQYF TGTGCCAGCAGCCAAGAGGACGGACTTAGCACAGATACGCAGTATTTT
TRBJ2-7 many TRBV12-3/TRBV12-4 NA CASSLGGLEQYF TGTGCCAGCAGTTTAGGTGGCCTCGAGCAGTACTTC
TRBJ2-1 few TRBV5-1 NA CASSLNRKGNSYNEQFF TGCGCCAGCAGCTTGAACCGAAAGGGAAACTCCTACAATGAGCAGTTCTTC
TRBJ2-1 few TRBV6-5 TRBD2 CASSYPAGGSYNEQFF TGTGCCAGCAGTTATCCAGCGGGGGGCTCCTACAATGAGCAGTTCTTC
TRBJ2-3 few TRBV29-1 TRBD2 CSVEGTSGGALDTQYF TGCAGCGTTGAAGGGACTAGCGGGGGGGCATTGGATACGCAGTATTTT
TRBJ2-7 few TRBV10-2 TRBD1 CASRNRDRKAQYF TGCGCCAGCAGAAACCGGGACAGGAAGGCGCAGTACTTC
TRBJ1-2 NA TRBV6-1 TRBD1 CASSRSGGPNYGYTF TGTGCCAGCAGCCGTTCAGGGGGCCCTAACTATGGCTACACCTTC
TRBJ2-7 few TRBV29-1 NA CSALGQGGTYEQYF TGCAGCGCGCTCGGGCAGGGGGGCACCTACGAGCAGTACTTC
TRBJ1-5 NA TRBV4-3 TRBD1 CASSPDRSSNQPQHF TGCGCCAGCAGCCCGGACAGGTCGAGCAATCAGCCCCAGCATTTT
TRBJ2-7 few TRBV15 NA CATSRGTIYEQYF TGTGCCACCAGCAGAGGGACTATCTACGAGCAGTACTTC
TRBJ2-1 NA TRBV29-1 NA CSVISHRGPLRNEQFF TGCAGCGTGATCTCCCATCGGGGACCGTTACGAAATGAGCAGTTCTTC
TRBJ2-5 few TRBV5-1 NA CASSPVDRETQYF TGCGCCAGCAGCCCGGTCGATCGAGAGACCCAGTACTTC
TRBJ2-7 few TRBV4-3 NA CASRRDTSEYEQYF TGCGCCAGCAGACGGGACACTTCTGAATACGAGCAGTACTTC
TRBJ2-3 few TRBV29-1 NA CSVEDWGGPGDDTQYF TGCAGCGTTGAAGATTGGGGCGGGCCCGGGGATGATACGCAGTATTTT
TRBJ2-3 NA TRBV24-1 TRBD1 CATSDWDRGQDTQYF TGTGCCACCAGTGACTGGGACAGGGGGCAAGATACGCAGTATTTT
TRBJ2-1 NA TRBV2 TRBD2 CASSGRLAGNNEQFF TGTGCCAGCAGTGGTAGACTAGCGGGGAACAATGAGCAGTTCTTC
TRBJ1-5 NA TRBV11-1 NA CASSLSPFGRGDQPQHF TGTGCCAGCAGCTTATCCCCCTTCGGCAGGGGTGATCAGCCCCAGCATTTT
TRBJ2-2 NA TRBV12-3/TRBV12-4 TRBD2 CASDGSGRAGELFF TGTGCCAGCGACGGGTCAGGGAGGGCCGGGGAGCTGTTTTTT
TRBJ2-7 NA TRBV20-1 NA CSASVGGYPYEQYF TGCAGTGCTAGTGTAGGGGGATACCCCTACGAGCAGTACTTC
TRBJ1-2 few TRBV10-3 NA CAISEPGTVGYTF TGTGCCATCAGTGAGCCCGGGACCGTCGGCTACACCTTC
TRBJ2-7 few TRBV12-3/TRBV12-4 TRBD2 CASSLRGLADEQYF TGTGCCAGCAGTTTACGTGGACTAGCGGACGAGCAGTACTTC
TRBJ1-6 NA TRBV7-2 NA CASSLIWRNNSPLHF TGTGCCAGCAGCTTAATATGGAGAAATAATTCACCCCTCCACTTT
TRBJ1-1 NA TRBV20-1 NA CSARRDGVMNTEAFF TGCAGTGCTAGACGGGACGGTGTCATGAACACTGAAGCTTTCTTT
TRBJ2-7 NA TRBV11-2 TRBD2 CASSRLLAGSSYEQYF TGTGCCAGCAGCCGGCTTCTAGCGGGGAGCTCCTACGAGCAGTACTTC
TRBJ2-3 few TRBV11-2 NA CASSRGGGGTDTQYF TGTGCCAGCAGCCGAGGGGGCGGGGGCACAGATACGCAGTATTTT
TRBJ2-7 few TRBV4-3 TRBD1 CASSQDLGTGVYEQYF TGCGCCAGCAGCCAAGATCTTGGGACAGGGGTGTACGAGCAGTACTTC
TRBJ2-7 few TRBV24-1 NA CATRTLQGTNEQYF TGTGCCACCCGAACGCTACAGGGTACCAACGAGCAGTACTTC
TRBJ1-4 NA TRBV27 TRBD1 CASSPTPDRGGEKLFF TGTGCCAGCAGTCCCACCCCGGACAGGGGAGGGGAAAAACTGTTTTTT
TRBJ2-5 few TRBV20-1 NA CSASTVDQETQYF TGCAGTGCTAGTACGGTCGATCAAGAGACCCAGTACTTC
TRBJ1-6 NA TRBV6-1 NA CASSRGVYGGSYNSPLHF TGTGCCAGCAGCCGCGGGGTGTACGGTGGCTCCTATAATTCACCCCTCCACTTT
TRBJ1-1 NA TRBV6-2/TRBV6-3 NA CASTSGRGDRTEAFF TGTGCCAGCACTTCCGGGAGGGGAGACAGGACTGAAGCTTTCTTT
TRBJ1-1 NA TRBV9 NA CASSVRTTNTEAFF TGTGCCAGCAGCGTCCGGACAACGAACACTGAAGCTTTCTTT
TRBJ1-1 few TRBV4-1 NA CASSQDLGKAFF TGCGCCAGCAGCCAAGATTTGGGGAAAGCTTTCTTT
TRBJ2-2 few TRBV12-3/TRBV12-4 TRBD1 CASSPLRDRTGELFF TGTGCCAGCAGCCCCCTGAGGGACAGAACCGGGGAGCTGTTTTTT
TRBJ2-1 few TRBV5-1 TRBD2 CASSRVTSLDEQFF TGCGCCAGCAGCAGGGTGACTAGCCTCGATGAGCAGTTCTTC
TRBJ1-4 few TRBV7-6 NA CASSLDTEGEKLFF TGTGCCAGCAGCTTAGACACCGAGGGCGAAAAACTGTTTTTT
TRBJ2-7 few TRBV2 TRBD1 CASSEYLWTGNPYEQYF TGTGCCAGCAGTGAGTACTTATGGACAGGGAATCCCTACGAGCAGTACTTC
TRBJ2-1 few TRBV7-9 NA CASSPRGGDFYNEQFF TGTGCCAGCAGCCCCAGGGGGGGCGACTTCTACAATGAGCAGTTCTTC
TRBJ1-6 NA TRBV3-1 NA CASSQVPGGSPLHF TGTGCCAGCAGCCAAGTCCCTGGGGGTTCACCCCTCCACTTT
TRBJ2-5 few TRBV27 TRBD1 CASSLDRGHQETQYF TGTGCCAGCAGCCTCGACAGGGGGCACCAAGAGACCCAGTACTTC
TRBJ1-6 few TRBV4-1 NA CASSQAVGSSYNSPLHF TGCGCCAGCAGCCAAGCAGTGGGAAGCTCCTATAATTCACCCCTCCACTTT